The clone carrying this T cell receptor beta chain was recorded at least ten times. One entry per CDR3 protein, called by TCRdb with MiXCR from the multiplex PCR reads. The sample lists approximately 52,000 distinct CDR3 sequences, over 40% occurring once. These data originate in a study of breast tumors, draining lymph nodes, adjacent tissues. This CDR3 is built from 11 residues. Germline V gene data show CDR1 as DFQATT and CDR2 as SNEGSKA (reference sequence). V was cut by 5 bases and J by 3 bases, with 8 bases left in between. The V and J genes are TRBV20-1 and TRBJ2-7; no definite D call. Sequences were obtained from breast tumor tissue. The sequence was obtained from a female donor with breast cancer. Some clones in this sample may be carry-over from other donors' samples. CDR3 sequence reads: CSASSIYEQYF. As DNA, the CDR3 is TGCAGTGCTTCCTCTATCTACGAGCAGTACTTC.